These 27 T cell receptor beta chains came from one sample sequenced in a study of OX40 agonist ivuxolimab in advanced cancers. The method was immunoSEQ multiplex PCR; TCRdb's version includes in-frame clones alone and lacks a portion of them. Of 72,000 or so clones in the sample, 80% to 85% were seen once. The sequencing used CD4+ or CD8+ T cells sorted from blood, collected in a trial of the OX40 agonist ivuxolimab. These receptor sequences come from an adult with an advanced solid tumor such as melanoma, head and neck, liver or kidney cancer.

V gene TRBV7-9 combines with J gene TRBJ1-2, with D hard to call. This CDR3 comprises 12 residues. Germline CDR1 and CDR2: SEHNR and FQNEAQ (reference sequence). The V gene lost 4 bases and the J gene lost 4 bases, with 7 bases spanning the gap. CDR3 sequence: CASSSDAYGYTF. Here the CDR3 DNA reads TGTGCCAGCAGCTCCGATGCCTATGGCTACACCTTC.

On this clone itself: The same CDR3 is also encoded by other DNA sequences in this sample. The chain recombines TRBV12-5 with TRBJ1-2; no definite D call. Germline CDR1 reads LGHNT; CDR2 reads FRNRAP. CDR3 length equals 12 residues. Trimming shortened V by 2 bases and J by 2 bases, and 3 bases separated the two germline ends. As DNA, the CDR3 is TGTGCTAGTGGTTTGACGAACTATGGCTACACCTTC. It translates to CASGLTNYGYTF.

The rearrangement uses TRBV2 and TRBJ1-1; D remains ambiguous. Germline V gene data show CDR1 as SNHLY and CDR2 as FYNNEI. This CDR3 comprises 14 residues. V lost 3 bases, J lost 3 bases, and 11 bases lay in between. CDR3 bases: TGTGCCAGCAGTGAGCGGGTGGCGGACACTGAAGCTTTCTTT. Translated, it gives CASSERVADTEAFF.

V and J are TRBV2 and TRBJ1-2; 8 nucleotides line up with TRBD1. Per germline, CDR1 SNHLY and CDR2 FYNNEI. V dropped 7 bases and J dropped 4; count of bases not matched to a gene: 14. This CDR3 has 16 residues. In DNA form, the CDR3 reads TGTGCCAGCACCGAACTTCGGACAGGGCTCTCCTATGGCTACACCTTC. Translation: CASTELRTGLSYGYTF. Supplemented by reference TRBV2 and TRBJ1-2, the full variable domain reads EPEVTQTPSHQVTQMGQEVILRCVPISNHLYFYWYRQILGQKVEFLVSFYNNEISEKSEIFDDQFSVERPDGSNFTLKIRSTKLEDSAMYFCASTELRTGLSYGYTFGSGTRLTVV.

The chain has TRBV7-9 and TRBJ2-7; TRBD2 agrees at 12 bases. CDR1 is SEHNR, CDR2 FQNEAQ, per germline (reference sequence). This CDR3 has 19 amino acids. With V trimmed by 4 bases and J by 0 bases, 13 bases remained unmatched. The CDR3 sequence is CASSSFGQGLAGFSYEQYF. The CDR3 DNA is TGTGCCAGCAGCTCCTTCGGACAAGGACTAGCGGGGTTCTCCTACGAGCAGTACTTC.

The J gene is TRBJ1-2, the V gene TRBV28; D perhaps matches TRBD1 (5 bases). V was pared by 1 base and J by 6 bases, with 12 bases between. The CDR3 has 14 residues. Germline assignment: CDR1 MDHEN and CDR2 SYDVKM. The CDR3: CASSLSGPRDGYTF. The CDR3 bases are TGTGCCAGCAGTTTATCGGGACCCCGCGATGGCTACACCTTC.

The gene calls are TRBV28 and TRBJ2-5; no clear D. V shed 3 bases and J shed 4 bases, with 12 bases lying between them. This CDR3 is 14 amino acids long. CDR1 is MDHEN, CDR2 SYDVKM, per germline. CDR3 in amino acids: CASSFRRVGETQYF. CDR3 nucleotide sequence: TGTGCCAGCAGTTTTAGGAGAGTAGGAGAGACCCAGTACTTC.

The chain recombines TRBV5-1 with TRBJ1-1, with TRBD1 matching 8 bases. Unmatched junction bases numbered 3, after V lost 4 bases and J lost 1 base. The CDR3 spans 14 residues. Germline values: CDR1 SGHRS, CDR2 YFSETQ. CDR3 DNA: TGCGCCAGCAGCGCCGGGACAGGGAACACTGAAGCTTTCTTT. It yields the protein CASSAGTGNTEAFF.

The J gene is TRBJ1-3, the V gene TRBV18, with 7 positions matching TRBD1. The CDR3 extends over 16 amino acids. Germline trimming cut 3 bases from V and 4 bases from J; bases unmatched to any gene: 9. CDR1 and CDR2 (germline): KGHSH, LQKENI. CDR3 region: CASSPTQQGRGNTIYF. The CDR3 DNA sequence: TGTGCCAGCTCACCGACCCAACAGGGGCGCGGAAACACCATATATTTT. The entire variable domain, with the rest obtained from reference TRBV18 and TRBJ1-3, is as follows: NAGVMQNPRHLVRRRGQEARLRCSPMKGHSHVYWYRQLPEEGLKFMVYLQKENIIDESGMPKERFSAEFPKEGPSILRIQQVVRGDSAAYFCASSPTQQGRGNTIYFGEGSWLTVV.

V gene TRBV4-1 combines with J gene TRBJ2-7; TRBD1 matches at 8 bases. The CDR3 consists of 15 residues. Germline CDR1 MGHRA, CDR2 YSYEKL. J gave up 2 bases and V 1 base, and 4 bases lay outside the gene matches. The CDR3 nucleotides read TGCGCCAGCAGCCAAGTACAGGGGGGCCCCTACGAGCAGTACTTC. Translation: CASSQVQGGPYEQYF.

The rearrangement joins TRBV28 to TRBJ1-6; 9 nucleotides line up with TRBD1. Germline values: CDR1 MDHEN, CDR2 SYDVKM. V trimming: 2 bases; J trimming: 7 bases; junction bases outside the gene matches: 3. This CDR3 spans 15 amino acids. The CDR3 DNA sequence: TGTGCCAGCAGTTTAAGGGGACAGGGAAATTCACCCCTCCACTTT. This codes for CASSLRGQGNSPLHF.

The chain uses TRBV29-1 and TRBJ2-7; tentative D call: TRBD1 (6 bases). Trimming stripped 0 bases from V and 5 bases from J, with 23 bases between. Germline values: CDR1 SQVTM, CDR2 ANQGSEA. There are 17 residues in the CDR3. Written as DNA, the CDR3 is TGCAGCGTTGAAGATTCTCACCCCACAGGGTCGAGGGACGAGCAGTACTTC. Translating gives CSVEDSHPTGSRDEQYF.

This sequence joins TRBV2 and TRBJ2-6, with D possibly being TRBD2 (6 bases). CDR1 is SNHLY and CDR2 is FYNNEI in the germline V gene. The CDR3 consists of 16 residues. V lost 2 bases and J 12 bases, leaving 20 bases between the germline ends. The CDR3 sequence is CASSEWRGLAASVLTF. CDR3 in DNA: TGTGCCAGCAGTGAATGGAGGGGTCTTGCAGCATCCGTCCTGACTTTC.

With regard to this clone: Other DNA sequences in the sample encode the same CDR3. The J gene is TRBJ1-4, the V gene TRBV6-5; D is possibly TRBD1 (5 bases). CDR1 is MNHEY and CDR2 is SVGAGI in the germline V gene. This CDR3 spans 14 amino acids. The V and J ends lost 3 bases and 4 bases respectively, with 9 bases between them. For the CDR3, the DNA is TGTGCCAGCAGTTATAGCCAGGGTAATGAAAAACTGTTTTTT. Protein sequence: CASSYSQGNEKLFF.

This chain uses TRBV4-2 with TRBJ1-2, with D unresolved. Trimming stripped 6 bases from V and 2 bases from J, with 16 bases between. Germline V lookup: CDR1 LGHNA, CDR2 YNFKEQ. The CDR3 totals 15 residues. CDR3 nucleotides: TGTGCCAGCAGTCGGGAGAGCACCCTAAACTATGGCTACACCTTC. It is translated as CASSRESTLNYGYTF.

The gene calls are TRBV28 and TRBJ1-2, with a tentative D call TRBD1 (5 bases). CDR3 length: 18 amino acids. Germline-derived CDR1 and CDR2 are MDHEN and SYDVKM. V dropped 1 base and J dropped 0 bases, with 18 bases sitting between them. CDR3 DNA: TGTGCCAGCAGTTTATCGACCCCTGGAGGGACCTCTAACTATGGCTACACCTTC. This sequence encodes CASSLSTPGGTSNYGYTF.

The chain couples TRBV7-9 to TRBJ2-3; 8 nucleotides align to TRBD2. CDR1 and CDR2 from the germline V gene are SEHNR and FQNEAQ (reference sequence). The CDR3 consists of 14 residues. With 7 bases clipped from V and 2 bases from J, the junction kept 5 bases outside the gene matches. CDR3 sequence: CASTQRGTTDTQYF. The CDR3 DNA reads as TGTGCCAGCACCCAGCGGGGGACCACAGATACGCAGTATTTT.

The CDR3 region has the DNA TGTGCCAGCACCTCCCGGAGGAACGAGCAGTACTTC. Its protein is CASTSRRNEQYF. The chain is built from TRBV28 and TRBJ2-7; tentatively, D is TRBD2 (5 bases). The CDR3 totals 12 residues. CDR1 and CDR2 from the germline V gene are MDHEN and SYDVKM. The ends were cut back, 7 bases at V and 5 bases at J, with 12 bases in the middle.

The chain joins TRBV6-5 to TRBJ1-5, with unresolved D. CDR3 length: 14 residues. The V gene's germline CDR1 is MNHEY and CDR2 SVGAGI. V was pared by 6 bases and J by 0 bases, with 9 bases between. The chain's CDR3 is CASRAPNSNQPQHF. The CDR3 nucleotides read TGTGCCAGCAGGGCCCCGAATAGCAATCAGCCCCAGCATTTT.

The chain links TRBV6-1 to TRBJ2-3; D gene uncertain. Trimming took 7 bases from V and 2 from J, leaving 7 bases between them. The CDR3 covers 12 residues. Germline V CDR1 and CDR2: MNHNS, SASEGT. The CDR3 loop reads CASIQHTDTQYF. CDR3 sequence (DNA): TGTGCCAGCATCCAACACACAGATACGCAGTATTTT.

This clone was counted only a few times. CDR3 sequence: CASSVEGLSSYEQYF. The CDR3 DNA is TGTGCCAGCAGCGTAGAAGGGCTTAGCTCCTACGAGCAGTACTTC. The rearrangement joins TRBV9 to TRBJ2-7; unclear D gene. The V gene lost 0 bases and the J gene lost 0 bases, with 10 bases spanning the gap. The germline V gene has CDR1 SGDLS and CDR2 YYNGEE. The CDR3 spans 15 residues.

The CDR3 nucleotides read TGCGCCAGCAGCCAAGATGGAACCGGCGCCTCCGACACGCAGTATTTT. Protein sequence: CASSQDGTGASDTQYF. The chain links TRBV4-1 to TRBJ2-3; D gene ambiguous. In germline, CDR1 is MGHRA, CDR2 YSYEKL. The CDR3 covers 16 residues. Trimming stripped 0 bases from V and 9 bases from J, with 19 bases between.

This chain connects TRBV2 to TRBJ2-3, with a tentative D call TRBD1 (5 bases). Trimming cost V 3 bases and J 1 base, with 11 bases left between them. Germline-derived CDR1 and CDR2 are SNHLY and FYNNEI. This CDR3 is built from 15 residues. CDR3 region: CASSERRVGTDTQYF. The CDR3 nucleotides are TGTGCCAGCAGTGAGCGCAGGGTCGGCACAGATACGCAGTATTTT.

The chain is built from TRBV5-4 and TRBJ2-4; D might be TRBD2 (5 bases). V gave up 4 bases and J gave up 2 bases, with 16 bases separating them. CDR3 size: 16 residues. Germline V gives CDR1 SGHNT, CDR2 YYREEE (reference sequence). The CDR3 DNA sequence: TGTGCCAGCAGCGGAGGTACAGCCCTAACCAAAAACATTCAGTACTTC. Translating gives CASSGGTALTKNIQYF.

The rearrangement uses TRBV5-1 and TRBJ1-1; D is possibly TRBD1 (5 bases). V was pared by 4 bases and J by 9 bases, with 19 bases between. Germline V lookup: CDR1 SGHRS, CDR2 YFSETQ. This CDR3 has 14 amino acids. CDR3 in DNA: TGCGCCAGCAGCCGCGATGGTGGGACGAGGAAAGCTTTCTTT. The encoded protein is CASSRDGGTRKAFF. Together with reference TRBV5-1 and TRBJ1-1, the CDR3 gives the full variable domain: KAGVTQTPRYLIKTRGQQVTLSCSPISGHRSVSWYQQTPGQGLQFLFEYFSETQRNKGNFPGRFSGRQFSNSRSEMNVSTLELGDSALYLCASSRDGGTRKAFFGQGTRLTVV.

The chain is built from TRBV6-5 and TRBJ1-2; D ambiguous. The CDR3 sequence is 12 residues long. Per the germline V gene, CDR1 is MNHEY and CDR2 is SVGAGI. The germline V and J ends were trimmed by 8 bases and 1 base, with 8 bases remaining between them. The CDR3 bases are TGTGCCAGCCAAACCCTTAACTATGGCTACACCTTC. It yields the protein CASQTLNYGYTF.

The chain recombines TRBV19 with TRBJ2-5; D is unresolved. Germline V gene lookup returns CDR1 LNHDA and CDR2 SQIVND (reference sequence). Trimming pared 5 bases from V and 5 bases from J, leaving 12 bases between. The CDR3 loop spans 13 amino acids. CDR3 region: CASSLNSWETQYF. In nucleotides, the CDR3 is TGTGCCAGTAGTCTTAATTCTTGGGAGACCCAGTACTTC.